A selection of T cell receptor beta chains follows, all from one sample in a study of cytomegalovirus exposure and HLA in healthy donors. Method: immunoSEQ multiplex PCR; TCRdb's copy keeps in-frame clones and lacks some. Here the sample spans roughly 120,000 clones, less than 85% being singletons. Sequencing input: PBMCs. These TCRs come from a middle-aged woman in good health and CMV-seronegative. CDR3s include the opening cysteine and the closing phenylalanine or tryptophan. Each record gives: D gene, V gene, clone size, J gene, CDR3 DNA, CDR3 protein. D genes are given only for firm matches. For some rows the clone size is stated as once, few or many, or as a class when expanded; others skip it.

>-|TRBV2|-|TRBJ1-1
TGTGCCAGCAGTGATCGGGGCAGGGGAGATAGAGCTTTCTTT
CASSDRGRGDRAFF
>TRBD1|TRBV5-1|-|TRBJ2-7
TGCGCCAGCAGAGGACAGGCCTACGAGCAGTACTTC
CASRGQAYEQYF
>-|TRBV5-1|-|TRBJ2-5
TGCGCCAGCAGCTTGGTTGGAGGGGATGAGACCCAGTACTTC
CASSLVGGDETQYF
>TRBD1|TRBV4-1|few|TRBJ2-7
TGCGCCAGCAGCCAAGCCACCGGGACAGGGGGCGAGCAGTACTTC
CASSQATGTGGEQYF
>-|TRBV7-3|-|TRBJ1-1
TGTGCCAGCAGCGACTACATGATCCTGAACACTGAAGCTTTCTTT
CASSDYMILNTEAFF
>TRBD1|TRBV27|-|TRBJ1-5
TGTGCCAGCAGTGGGGACAGGGGCAATCAGCCCCAGCATTTT
CASSGDRGNQPQHF
>TRBD2|TRBV4-1|once|TRBJ2-7
TGCGCCAGCAGCCAATTCATTTCCCGGGAGGCTTTATACGAGCAGTACTTC
CASSQFISREALYEQYF
>-|TRBV10-3|once|TRBJ1-4
TGTGCCATCAGTGAGTCGGCAGCGTCAATCAATGAAAAACTGTTTTTT
CAISESAASINEKLFF
>-|TRBV29-1|-|TRBJ2-2
TGCAGCGCCGCCGGGTCCGCGAACACCGGGGAGCTGTTTTTT
CSAAGSANTGELFF
>-|TRBV5-1|-|TRBJ2-1
TGCGCCAGCAGCCCGGGACAGGGAACAACGACTAGCGGACCCTACAATGAGCAGTTCTTC
CASSPGQGTTTSGPYNEQFF
>-|TRBV4-2|-|TRBJ1-3
TGTGCCAGCAGCCAAGGGCTAGTCTCTGGAAACACCATATATTTT
CASSQGLVSGNTIYF
>TRBD2|TRBV5-1|-|TRBJ2-5
TGCGCCAGCAGCACCCCGGTTAGCGGGGGGGAGACCCAGTACTTC
CASSTPVSGGETQYF
>-|TRBV5-4|few|TRBJ1-2
TGTGCCAGCAGCGAGGACGGGAATTACTATGGCTACACCTTC
CASSEDGNYYGYTF
>TRBD2|TRBV30|-|TRBJ2-7
TGTGCCTGGAGGGTAGCGGGGGTTAACGAGCAGTACTTC
CAWRVAGVNEQYF
>-|TRBV11-3|-|TRBJ1-1
TGTGCCAGCAGTCGGCAGGGTCGGGACACTGAAGCTTTCTTT
CASSRQGRDTEAFF
>-|TRBV2|few|TRBJ1-6
TGTGCCAGCAGTGCGGAGAATAATTCACCCCTCCACTTT
CASSAENNSPLHF
>TRBD2|TRBV4-3|-|TRBJ2-1
TGCGCCAGCAGCCAGGGCGGGAGCTCCTACAATGAGCAGTTCTTC
CASSQGGSSYNEQFF
>-|TRBV18|-|TRBJ2-7
TGTGCCAGCTCACCACGGGGGGATCGACGGGGATACGAGCAGTACTTC
CASSPRGDRRGYEQYF
>-|TRBV9|-|TRBJ1-1
TGTGCCAGCGGCGTAGCCACAGGGATCACTGAAGCTTTCTTT
CASGVATGITEAFF
>-|TRBV6-5|-|TRBJ2-2
TGTGCCAGCAGTTACTTTAGCGGCGCGAACACCGGGGAGCTGTTTTTT
CASSYFSGANTGELFF
>-|TRBV6-4|-|TRBJ2-1
TGTGCCAGCAGTGTAAATAGTGTAAACTACAATGAGCAGTTCTTC
CASSVNSVNYNEQFF
>-|TRBV30|-|TRBJ1-3
TGTGCCTGGAGAAAATTGAGCTCTGGAAACACCATATATTTT
CAWRKLSSGNTIYF
>TRBD2|TRBV11-2|-|TRBJ2-3
TGTGCCAGCAGCAGACCGGGACTAGCCACCGGGGATACGCAGTATTTT
CASSRPGLATGDTQYF